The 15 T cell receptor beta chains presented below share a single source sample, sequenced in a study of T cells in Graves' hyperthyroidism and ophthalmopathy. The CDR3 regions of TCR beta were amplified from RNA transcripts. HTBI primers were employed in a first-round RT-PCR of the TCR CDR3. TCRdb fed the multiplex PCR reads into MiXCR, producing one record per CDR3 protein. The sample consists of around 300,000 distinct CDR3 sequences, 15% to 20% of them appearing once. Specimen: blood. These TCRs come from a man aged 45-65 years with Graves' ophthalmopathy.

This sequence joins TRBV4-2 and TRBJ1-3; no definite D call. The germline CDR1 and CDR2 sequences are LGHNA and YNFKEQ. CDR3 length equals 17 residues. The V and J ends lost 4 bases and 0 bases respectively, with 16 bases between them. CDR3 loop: CASSRKDAGDSGNTIYF. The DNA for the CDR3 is TGTGCCAGCAGCCGGAAAGACGCCGGTGACTCTGGAAACACCATATATTTT.

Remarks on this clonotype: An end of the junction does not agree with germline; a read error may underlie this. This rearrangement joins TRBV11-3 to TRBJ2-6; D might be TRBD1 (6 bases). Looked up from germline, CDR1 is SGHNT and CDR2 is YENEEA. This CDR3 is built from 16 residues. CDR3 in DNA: TGTGCCGGCAGTGAGCGACAGGTCTCTGGGGCCAACGTCCTGACTTTC. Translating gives CAGSERQVSGANVLTF. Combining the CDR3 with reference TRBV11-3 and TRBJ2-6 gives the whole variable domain EAGVVQSPRYKIIEKKQPVAFWCNPISGHNTLYWYLQNLGQGPELLIRYENEEAVDDSQLPKDRFSAERLKGVDSTLKIQPAELGDSAVYLCAGSERQVSGANVLTFGAGSRLTVL.

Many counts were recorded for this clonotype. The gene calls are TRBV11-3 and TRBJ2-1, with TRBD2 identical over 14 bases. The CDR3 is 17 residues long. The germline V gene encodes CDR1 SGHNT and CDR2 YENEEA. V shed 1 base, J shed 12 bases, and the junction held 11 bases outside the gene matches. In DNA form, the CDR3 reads TGTGCCAGCAGCTTAGGGGGACTAGCGGGAGTTCGGGGGCGGCAGTTCTTC. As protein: CASSLGGLAGVRGRQFF.

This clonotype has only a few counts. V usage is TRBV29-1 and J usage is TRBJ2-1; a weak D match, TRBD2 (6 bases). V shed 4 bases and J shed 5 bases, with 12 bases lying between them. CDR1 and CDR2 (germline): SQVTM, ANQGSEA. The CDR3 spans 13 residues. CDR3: CSVARESHNEQFF. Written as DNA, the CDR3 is TGCAGCGTTGCCCGGGAGAGCCACAATGAGCAGTTCTTC.

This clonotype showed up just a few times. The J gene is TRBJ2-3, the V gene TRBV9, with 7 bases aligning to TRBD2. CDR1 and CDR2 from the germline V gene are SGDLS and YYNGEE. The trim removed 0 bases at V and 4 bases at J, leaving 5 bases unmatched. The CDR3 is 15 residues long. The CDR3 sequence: CASSVAGGGPDTQYF. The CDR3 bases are TGTGCCAGCAGCGTAGCGGGAGGAGGGCCAGATACGCAGTATTTT. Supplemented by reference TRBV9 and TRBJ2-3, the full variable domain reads DSGVTQTPKHLITATGQRVTLRCSPRSGDLSVYWYQQSLDQGLQFLIQYYNGEERAKGNILERFSAQQFPDLHSELNLSSLELGDSALYFCASSVAGGGPDTQYFGPGTRLTVL.

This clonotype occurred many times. The CDR3 DNA sequence: TGTGCCAGCAGCTTAAAAACCCTAATTAGCGGGAGAAGGGACGAGCAGTACTTC. Amino acids: CASSLKTLISGRRDEQYF. This chain uses TRBV11-2 with TRBJ2-7, with TRBD2 matching 9 bases. J gave up 5 bases and V 2 bases, and 16 bases lay outside the gene matches. Germline V gives CDR1 SGHAT, CDR2 FQNNGV. The CDR3 consists of 18 residues. Variable domain in full (rest from reference TRBV11-2 and TRBJ2-7): EAGVAQSPRYKIIEKRQSVAFWCNPISGHATLYWYQQILGQGPKLLIQFQNNGVVDDSQLPKDRFSAERLKGVDSTLKIQPAKLEDSAVYLCASSLKTLISGRRDEQYFGPGTRLTVT.

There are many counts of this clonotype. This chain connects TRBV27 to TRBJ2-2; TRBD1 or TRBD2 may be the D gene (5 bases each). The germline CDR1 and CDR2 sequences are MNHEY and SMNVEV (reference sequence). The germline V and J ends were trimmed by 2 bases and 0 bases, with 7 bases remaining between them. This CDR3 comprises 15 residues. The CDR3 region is CASSLGGSNTGELFF. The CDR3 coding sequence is TGTGCCAGCAGTTTAGGGGGATCGAACACCGGGGAGCTGTTTTTT.

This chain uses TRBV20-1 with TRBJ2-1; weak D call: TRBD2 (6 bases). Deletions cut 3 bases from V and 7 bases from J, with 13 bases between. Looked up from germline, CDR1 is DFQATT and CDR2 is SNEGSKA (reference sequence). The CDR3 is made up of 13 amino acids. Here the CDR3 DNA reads TGCAGTGCTAGCCCCATAGCGGTAAATGAGCAGTTCTTC. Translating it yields CSASPIAVNEQFF.

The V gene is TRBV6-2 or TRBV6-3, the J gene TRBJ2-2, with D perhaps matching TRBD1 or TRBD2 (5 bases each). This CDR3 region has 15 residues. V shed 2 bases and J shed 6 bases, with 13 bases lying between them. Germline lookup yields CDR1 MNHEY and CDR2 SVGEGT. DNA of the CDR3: TGTGCCAGCAGTTACACAGGCGTAGCGTCCGGGGAGCTGTTTTTT. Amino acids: CASSYTGVASGELFF.

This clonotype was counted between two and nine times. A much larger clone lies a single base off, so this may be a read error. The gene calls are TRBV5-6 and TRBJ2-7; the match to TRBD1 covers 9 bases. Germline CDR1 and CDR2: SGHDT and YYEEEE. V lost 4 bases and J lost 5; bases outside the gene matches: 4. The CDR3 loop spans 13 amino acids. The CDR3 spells CASSRDRDHEQYF. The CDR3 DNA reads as TGTGCCAGCAGCCGGGACAGGGACCACGAGCAGTACTTC.

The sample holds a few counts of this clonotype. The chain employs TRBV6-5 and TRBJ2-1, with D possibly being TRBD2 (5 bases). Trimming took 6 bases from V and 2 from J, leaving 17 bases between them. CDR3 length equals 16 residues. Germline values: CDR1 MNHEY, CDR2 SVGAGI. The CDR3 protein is CASSYPGEGTYNEQFF. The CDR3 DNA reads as TGTGCCAGCAGCTACCCCGGTGAGGGCACCTACAATGAGCAGTTCTTC.

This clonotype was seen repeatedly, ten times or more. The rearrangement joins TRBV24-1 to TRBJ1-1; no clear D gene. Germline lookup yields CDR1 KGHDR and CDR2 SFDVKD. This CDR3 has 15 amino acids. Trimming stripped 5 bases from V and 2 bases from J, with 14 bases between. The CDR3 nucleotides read TGTGCCACCAGTGGGGGATCGACCGGCAACACTGAAGCTTTCTTT. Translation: CATSGGSTGNTEAFF.

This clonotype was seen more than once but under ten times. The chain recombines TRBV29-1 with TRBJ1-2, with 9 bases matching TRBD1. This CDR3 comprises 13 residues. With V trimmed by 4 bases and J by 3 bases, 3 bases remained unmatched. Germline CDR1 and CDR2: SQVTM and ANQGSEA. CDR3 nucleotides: TGCAGCGTTGCGCGGACAGGGGACTATGGCTACACCTTC. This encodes CSVARTGDYGYTF.

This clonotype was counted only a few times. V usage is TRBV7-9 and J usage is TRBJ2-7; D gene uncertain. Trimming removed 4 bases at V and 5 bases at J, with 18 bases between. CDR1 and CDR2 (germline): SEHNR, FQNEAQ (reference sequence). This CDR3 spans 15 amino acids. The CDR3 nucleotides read TGTGCCAGCAGCTCACCAGTAAAGGAAGCCCACGAGCAGTACTTC. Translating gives CASSSPVKEAHEQYF.

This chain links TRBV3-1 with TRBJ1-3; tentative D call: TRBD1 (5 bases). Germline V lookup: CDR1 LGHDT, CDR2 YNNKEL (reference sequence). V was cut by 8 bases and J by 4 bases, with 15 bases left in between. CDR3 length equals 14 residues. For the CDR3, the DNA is TGTGCCAGCTCGAGTGCGGGGGGAGGAAACACCATATATTTT. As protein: CASSSAGGGNTIYF. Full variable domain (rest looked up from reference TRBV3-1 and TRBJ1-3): DTAVSQTPKYLVTQMGNDKSIKCEQNLGHDTMYWYKQDSKKFLKIMFSYNNKELIINETVPNRFSPKSPDKAHLNLHINSLELGDSAVYFCASSSAGGGNTIYFGEGSWLTVV.